This TCR beta chain is drawn from a study of identical twins. Study-wide results and caveats: Cord blood beta clonotypes that were abundant carried fewer insertions, and memory repertoires showed no such trend.

The CDR3 consists of 13 residues. Trimming shortened V by 0 bases and J by 15 bases, and 16 bases separated the two germline ends. From germline, CDR1 is SGHKS and CDR2 YYEKEE (reference sequence). In regard to this clonotype: Its antigen is not known.

TCRdb fed the 5' RACE reads into MiXCR, producing one record per CDR3 protein. Among 450,000 or so distinct CDR3 sequences listed, roughly a quarter were seen once. The same specimen was also included in a second study, on T cells expressing NK-cell markers. That study reports: Sorted CD3+CD56+NKG2C+, CD3+CD56+NKG2C- and CD3+CD56-NKG2C+ T-cell subsets were beta-chain profiled. NKG2C+ dominant clonotypes from several donors made up about 1.0-7.5% of CD8+ T cells. It remained uncertain whether the expanded NKG2C+ T cell clones were specific for HCMV antigens.

This rearrangement joins TRBV5-5 to TRBJ2-1; D is ambiguous. Sample: CD4+ T cells sorted from blood. This sequence was found in a woman younger than 35 in good health. In DNA form, the CDR3 reads TGTGCCAGCAGCTTGGCCACGTCAGTGTACGGGTTCTTC. This translates into CASSLATSVYGFF. Together with reference TRBV5-5 and TRBJ2-1, the CDR3 gives the full variable domain: DAGVTQSPTHLIKTRGQQVTLRCSPISGHKSVSWYQQVLGQGPQFIFQYYEKEERGRGNFPDRFSARQFPNYSSELNVNALLLGDSALYLCASSLATSVYGFFGPGTRLTVL.